These 8 T cell receptor beta chains originate from one sample sequenced in a study of human T cells and chemical hapten exposure. TCRdb itself ran the RACE reads through MiXCR, one entry per CDR3 protein. The table includes about 89,000 distinct CDR3 sequences, approximately 11% detected once. Time point described: pre-sensitization, week 0. Treatment: therapeutic diphenylcyclopropenone sensitization with weekly scalp DPC. The sequencing here drew on whole blood, taken in connection with sensitization to the hapten diphenylcyclopropenone (DPC). All receptors come from a woman aged 60 to 75 with alopecia areata. Some clones in this sample may be carry-over from other donors' samples.

J is TRBJ1-5 and V is TRBV29-1; TRBD1 is a possible D gene (5 bases). Germline V lookup: CDR1 SQVTM, CDR2 ANQGSEA. This CDR3 spans 14 amino acids. The V and J ends lost 1 base and 2 bases respectively, with 9 bases between them. The CDR3 DNA is TGCAGCGTTGAAGCGGGAGGGGGCAATCAGCCCCAGCATTTT. It codes for CSVEAGGGNQPQHF.

This clonotype has at least ten counts. The rearrangement uses TRBV29-1 and TRBJ1-5; a weak D match, TRBD1 (5 bases). Germline CDR1 SQVTM, CDR2 ANQGSEA. V dropped 6 bases and J dropped 3 bases, with 9 bases sitting between them. CDR3 length: 12 amino acids. CDR3 sequence (DNA): TGCAGCGTGGGGGACCTCAATCAGCCCCAGCATTTT. The encoded protein is CSVGDLNQPQHF.

The table lists this clonotype with many counts. The gene calls are TRBV19 and TRBJ2-3; D is perhaps TRBD1 (5 bases). The CDR3 sequence is 15 residues long. The ends were cut back, 3 bases at V and 0 bases at J, with 10 bases in the middle. CDR1 LNHDA and CDR2 SQIVND come from the germline V gene (reference sequence). The CDR3 loop is CASSIGAASTDTQYF. For the CDR3, the DNA is TGTGCCAGTAGTATTGGGGCAGCTAGCACAGATACGCAGTATTTT.

V usage is TRBV12-3 or TRBV12-4 and J usage is TRBJ1-5; a weak D match, TRBD1 (5 bases). Trimming took off 7 bases at V and 4 bases at J, with 14 bases between the two ends. The CDR3 is 14 residues long. CDR3 nucleotide sequence: TGTGCCAGCATGGGTGGGAGGGGAAATCAGCCCCAGCATTTT. It encodes CASMGGRGNQPQHF.

This clonotype has ten or more counts. The gene calls are TRBV20-1 and TRBJ1-2; 9 bases match TRBD1. There are 13 residues in the CDR3. Germline CDR1 reads DFQATT; CDR2 reads SNEGSKA (reference sequence). Trimming at V came to 0 bases and at J to 8 bases, leaving 4 bases not matched to a gene. CDR3 amino acids: CSARERTGAGYTF. CDR3 in DNA: TGCAGTGCTAGAGAACGGACAGGGGCGGGCTACACCTTC.

This clonotype appeared many times. The chain links TRBV12-3 or TRBV12-4 to TRBJ1-4; D is uncertain. The CDR3 loop spans 12 amino acids. V was shortened by 6 bases and J by 7 bases, with 9 bases between the two germline ends. CDR3 in DNA: TGTGCCAGCAGCGGCCAAGTTGAAAAACTGTTTTTT. Amino acid sequence: CASSGQVEKLFF.

This clonotype was counted many times. The chain links TRBV10-1 to TRBJ1-1, with no clear D. V was clipped by 2 bases and J by 7 bases, with 11 bases between them. This CDR3 has 13 residues. Germline CDR1 and CDR2: WNHNN and SYGVQD (reference sequence). CDR3 sequence (DNA): TGCGCCAGCAGTGAGCGGGAAGGTATTGAAGCTTTCTTT. The encoded protein is CASSEREGIEAFF.

V and J are TRBV20-1 and TRBJ2-7; possible D gene TRBD1, 6 bases. CDR1 is DFQATT and CDR2 is SNEGSKA in the germline V gene (reference sequence). This CDR3 is built from 14 residues. V was cut by 2 bases and J by 6 bases, with 17 bases left in between. The CDR3 reads CSARPRTEGGEQYF. The CDR3 coding sequence is TGCAGTGCTAGACCCCGGACAGAGGGCGGCGAGCAGTACTTC.